The 23 T cell receptor beta chains below were found in one sample sequenced in a study of circulating and synovial CD4+ cells in juvenile arthritis (dated by TCRdb to between 2013 and 2015). Libraries were constructed by the immunoSEQ multiplex PCR assay. Not all clones reach the TCRdb copy of this immuneACCESS table, which keeps in-frame sequences only. Checked studies attribute under half of the gap to unresolved V genes and leave the rest unexplained. The sample table records 25,000 to 35,000 clones; roughly 95% of these occur just once. The ten largest make up 2.5% to 3% of the sample. The sequencing input was CD4+ T cells from blood. These receptors all come from a human donor with juvenile idiopathic arthritis.

The J gene is TRBJ2-1, the V gene TRBV5-4; no definite D call. This CDR3 contains 12 residues. Trimming removed 0 bases from V and 6 bases from J, with 4 bases in between. Looked up from germline, CDR1 is SGHNT and CDR2 is YYREEE (reference sequence). The CDR3 nucleotides read TGTGCCAGCAGCTTGGTTAGCAATGAGCAGTTCTTC. Translated: CASSLVSNEQFF.

This clone appeared once. The CDR3 region has the DNA TGTGCCAGCAGTGTTCCCAGGGGGTCTAATCAGCCCCAGCATTTT. Translation: CASSVPRGSNQPQHF. The chain recombines TRBV6-5 with TRBJ1-5; 7 nucleotides align to TRBD1. The germline V gene encodes CDR1 MNHEY and CDR2 SVGAGI. The V segment lost 5 bases and the J segment 4 bases; nucleotides outside the gene matches: 8. CDR3 length equals 15 residues.

Concerning this clone: At one boundary the junction diverges from the germline segment, which might be a read error. Other nucleotide sequences from this sample produce the same CDR3. The chain recombines TRBV30 with TRBJ1-5; TRBD1 is a possible D gene (5 bases). The germline gives CDR1 GTSNPN, CDR2 SVGIG (reference sequence). CDR3 length: 14 residues. CDR3 DNA: TGTGCCTGGAGTGTACACGGGGGAAATCAGCCCCAACATTTT. Translation gives CAWSVHGGNQPQHF.

This clone was detected once. Distinct nucleotide sequences in the sample also encode this CDR3. The chain employs TRBV5-1 and TRBJ2-7, with TRBD1 identical over 11 bases. This CDR3 comprises 15 residues. The germline V gene has CDR1 SGHRS and CDR2 YFSETQ. After removal of 0 bases from V and 3 bases from J, the junction contained 2 bases not matched to a gene. CDR3 loop: CASSLAGTGGYEQYF. CDR3 sequence (DNA): TGCGCCAGCAGCTTGGCCGGGACAGGGGGCTACGAGCAGTACTTC.

V gene TRBV11-2 combines with J gene TRBJ1-2; D not resolved. The CDR3 is 15 residues long. Germline V CDR1 and CDR2: SGHAT, FQNNGV. V was clipped by 3 bases and J by 8 bases, with 19 bases between them. CDR3 coding DNA: TGTGCCAGCAGCTTGCCCTGGGCAGGTCGAGGGGGCTACACCTTC. As protein: CASSLPWAGRGGYTF.

The chain links TRBV6-5 to TRBJ2-5; 7 bases map to TRBD2. The length of the CDR3 is 13 residues. The V gene's germline CDR1 is MNHEY and CDR2 SVGAGI. V trimming: 8 bases; J trimming: 6 bases; junction bases outside the gene matches: 9. CDR3 DNA: TGTGCCAGCTGGGAGGGAGGGAGGAAGACCCAGTACTTC. It encodes CASWEGGRKTQYF.

This rearrangement joins TRBV18 to TRBJ1-3; 8 nucleotides align to TRBD1. The CDR3 is made up of 16 amino acids. Per the germline V gene, CDR1 is KGHSH and CDR2 is LQKENI. After removal of 1 base from V and 2 bases from J, the junction contained 4 bases not matched to a gene. This CDR3 reads CASSPLPDRAGNTIYF. The CDR3 DNA reads as TGTGCCAGCTCACCACTTCCGGACAGGGCTGGAAACACCATATATTTT.

The chain has TRBV6-5 and TRBJ1-1; D is unclear. Trimming pared 1 base from V and 1 base from J, leaving 7 bases between. Looked up from germline, CDR1 is MNHEY and CDR2 is SVGAGI. The CDR3 covers 14 residues. CDR3 residues: CASSYYRANTEAFF. As DNA, the CDR3 is TGTGCCAGCAGTTACTACCGAGCGAACACTGAAGCTTTCTTT.

The chain has TRBV9 and TRBJ2-3; D perhaps matches TRBD2 (6 bases). Trimming stripped 4 bases from V and 11 bases from J, with 26 bases between. Germline loops: CDR1 SGDLS, CDR2 YYNGEE. The CDR3 loop spans 16 amino acids. The CDR3 sequence is CASSPPDYVNPRVQYF. Here the CDR3 DNA reads TGTGCCAGCAGCCCCCCGGACTACGTTAACCCCCGGGTGCAGTATTTT.

This chain joins TRBV28 and TRBJ2-1, with 11 nucleotides matching TRBD2. Trimming at V came to 5 bases and at J to 9 bases, leaving 3 bases not matched to a gene. The CDR3 runs to 13 residues. The germline CDR1 and CDR2 sequences are MDHEN and SYDVKM. CDR3 sequence (DNA): TGTGCCAGCAGTGGGGGGACTAGCGGTGAGCAGTTCTTC. It is translated as CASSGGTSGEQFF. Complete variable domain (other parts from reference TRBV28 and TRBJ2-1): DVKVTQSSRYLVKRTGEKVFLECVQDMDHENMFWYRQDPGLGLRLIYFSYDVKMKEKGDIPEGYSVSREKKERFSLILESASTNQTSMYLCASSGGTSGEQFFGPGTRLTVL.

This clone was counted once. The CDR3 region has the DNA TGTGCCAGCAGCTTTTTACAGGGCCAGAAAGGCATTCAGTACTTC. Its protein product is CASSFLQGQKGIQYF. The chain carries TRBV11-2 and TRBJ2-4, with D possibly being TRBD1 (6 bases). V lost 3 bases and J 9 bases, leaving 18 bases between the germline ends. CDR3 size: 15 residues. Per germline, CDR1 SGHAT and CDR2 FQNNGV.

This sequence joins TRBV10-2 and TRBJ1-2, with TRBD1 identical over 10 bases. Germline CDR1 and CDR2: WSHSY and SAAADI. J was trimmed by 7 bases and V by 2 bases; bases with no gene match: 13. The CDR3 extends over 17 amino acids. CDR3 loop: CASSELGQGGIVGGYTF. CDR3 sequence (DNA): TGCGCCAGCAGTGAGCTTGGACAGGGGGGCATTGTGGGTGGCTACACCTTC.

J is TRBJ2-1 and V is TRBV10-3; TRBD1 matches 9 bases. Unmatched junction bases numbered 1, after V lost 4 bases and J lost 6 bases. In germline, CDR1 is ENHRY, CDR2 SYGVKD. The CDR3 loop spans 13 amino acids. CDR3 loop: CAISGDRANEQFF. The CDR3 bases are TGTGCCATCAGTGGGGACAGGGCCAATGAGCAGTTCTTC.

The V and J genes are TRBV28 and TRBJ1-1, with D tentatively TRBD1 (5 bases). This CDR3 spans 15 amino acids. The ends were cut back, 7 bases at V and 3 bases at J, with 18 bases in the middle. The V gene's germline CDR1 is MDHEN and CDR2 SYDVKM. The CDR3 spells CASKPGAGGYTEAFF. The DNA of the CDR3 is TGTGCCAGCAAACCGGGCGCCGGGGGGTACACTGAAGCTTTCTTT.

The genes are TRBV27 and TRBJ2-3; possibly TRBD1 for D (5 bases). The CDR3 sequence is 18 residues long. Germline values: CDR1 MNHEY, CDR2 SMNVEV (reference sequence). V was clipped by 2 bases and J by 0 bases, with 18 bases between them. In DNA form, the CDR3 reads TGTGCCAGCAGTTTAGGCCAGGGCCTCCTCTCTAGCACAGATACGCAGTATTTT. It translates to CASSLGQGLLSSTDTQYF.

This clone was detected once. The chain is built from TRBV19 and TRBJ1-5; 8 nucleotides align to TRBD1. CDR3 length: 15 residues. Germline CDR1 is LNHDA and CDR2 is SQIVND (reference sequence). The J segment lost 4 bases and the V segment lost 3 bases, leaving 5 bases of the junction unmatched. This CDR3 reads CASSIGQGANQPQHF. CDR3 DNA: TGTGCCAGTAGTATCGGTCAGGGGGCAAATCAGCCCCAGCATTTT.

This clone has a handful of counts. This chain links TRBV6-6 with TRBJ1-3; 7 bases line up with TRBD1. The length of the CDR3 is 15 residues. With 2 bases clipped from V and 5 bases from J, the junction kept 6 bases outside the gene matches. The V gene's germline CDR1 is MNHNY and CDR2 SVGAGI (reference sequence). The CDR3 nucleotides read TGTGCCAGCAGTTACCCACCGGGACAGAGAAACACCATATATTTT. Amino acids: CASSYPPGQRNTIYF.

This clone was picked up one time. V and J are TRBV6-4 and TRBJ1-4; weak D call: TRBD1 (6 bases). CDR1 and CDR2 (germline): MRHNA, SNTAGT. The V end was cut by 4 bases, the J end by 11 bases, with 20 bases between. This CDR3 is 15 amino acids long. CDR3 sequence reads: CASSAPGTILRKLFF. The CDR3 DNA reads TGTGCCAGCAGTGCCCCGGGGACAATCCTTCGGAAACTGTTTTTT.

This chain joins TRBV11-2 and TRBJ2-7; 9 bases are shared with TRBD2. Germline CDR1 reads SGHAT; CDR2 reads FQNNGV. V trimming: 4 bases; J trimming: 2 bases; junction bases outside the gene matches: 9. This CDR3 contains 16 residues. DNA for the CDR3: TGTGCCAGCAGCTCTGCCCCCGGGACTAGCCCCTACGAGCAGTACTTC. Amino acids: CASSSAPGTSPYEQYF.

The chain combines TRBV28 with TRBJ1-2; 7 bases match TRBD1. The germline V gene has CDR1 MDHEN and CDR2 SYDVKM. V trimming: 6 bases; J trimming: 6 bases; junction bases outside the gene matches: 7. The CDR3 spans 13 residues. CDR3 DNA: TGTGCCAGCAGCTACAGGGGTTCGAATGGCTACACCTTC. Translating it yields CASSYRGSNGYTF.

With regard to this clone: Additional DNA sequences in this sample encode the identical CDR3. This chain joins TRBV2 and TRBJ2-3; 12 bases fit TRBD2. Trimming removed 5 bases from V and 1 base from J; junction bases left unmatched: 1. Germline assignment: CDR1 SNHLY and CDR2 FYNNEI. This CDR3 is 15 amino acids long. CDR3 nucleotides: TGTGCCAGCAGTAGACTAGCGGGGGGCACAGATACGCAGTATTTT. Protein sequence: CASSRLAGGTDTQYF.

This chain uses TRBV10-1 with TRBJ2-1, with 7 bases aligning to TRBD1. The CDR3 spans 17 residues. Germline V lookup: CDR1 WNHNN, CDR2 SYGVQD (reference sequence). The trim removed 0 bases at V and 7 bases at J, leaving 12 bases unmatched. The CDR3 DNA reads TGCGCCAGCAGTGAGTCCCGAGACAGGGTGTTTAGGAATGAGCAGTTCTTC. Translated: CASSESRDRVFRNEQFF.

The chain links TRBV4-2 to TRBJ1-2, with a tentative D call TRBD1 (6 bases). Trimming shortened V by 1 base and J by 8 bases, and 11 bases separated the two germline ends. From germline, CDR1 is LGHNA and CDR2 YNFKEQ. CDR3 size: 13 residues. Here the CDR3 reads CASSQVGAVGYTF. The CDR3, as DNA: TGTGCCAGCAGCCAAGTGGGGGCGGTGGGCTACACCTTC.